The rows below give T cell receptor beta chains drawn from one sample of a study of vaccination effects on CD4 cells after COVID-19. These receptors are not linked to any known antigen. Assay used: immunoSEQ multiplex PCR; TCRdb lists only in-frame clones, some missing. Of over 8,000 clones in the sample, around 74% were seen once. Here the sequenced sample was CD4+ T cells from PBMCs cultured with HCoV-229E spike peptides, taken before COVID-19 vaccination. These receptors were obtained from a human donor who received a COVID-19 vaccine. CDR3s include the opening cysteine and the closing phenylalanine or tryptophan. A D gene is named only where the DNA matches it firmly. Clone size is not always given. Where it is, it says once, few, many or a class for expanded clones.

CDR3aa: CASSLGPLGNQPQHF; CDR3nt: TGCGCCAGCAGCCTTGGACCCCTAGGCAATCAGCCCCAGCATTTT; v_gene: TRBV5-1; abundance: -; d_gene: -; j_gene: TRBJ1-5
CDR3aa: CASSSPKVTYNSPLHF; CDR3nt: TGCGCCAGCAGCTCGCCCAAGGTTACCTATAATTCACCCCTCCACTTT; v_gene: TRBV5-1; abundance: -; d_gene: -; j_gene: TRBJ1-6
CDR3aa: CASSLGGQANYGYTF; CDR3nt: TGCGCCAGCAGCTTGGGGGGACAGGCTAACTATGGCTACACCTTC; v_gene: TRBV5-1; abundance: -; d_gene: TRBD1; j_gene: TRBJ1-2
CDR3aa: CASSERGNTQYF; CDR3nt: TGTGCCAGCAGTGAACGTGGGAATACGCAGTATTTT; v_gene: TRBV2; abundance: -; d_gene: -; j_gene: TRBJ2-3
CDR3aa: CATRDRGASNPAKNIQYF; CDR3nt: TGTGCCACCCGGGACAGGGGGGCTTCCAACCCTGCCAAAAACATTCAGTACTTC; v_gene: TRBV15; abundance: -; d_gene: TRBD1; j_gene: TRBJ2-4
CDR3aa: CASSPFLDTQYF; CDR3nt: TGTGCCAGCTCACCGTTCTTAGATACGCAGTATTTT; v_gene: TRBV18; abundance: -; d_gene: -; j_gene: TRBJ2-3
CDR3aa: CASSYRGETDTQYF; CDR3nt: TGTGCCAGCAGTTACAGGGGGGAGACAGATACGCAGTATTTT; v_gene: TRBV6-4; abundance: -; d_gene: TRBD1; j_gene: TRBJ2-3
CDR3aa: CASRHRAHNSPLHF; CDR3nt: TGTGCCAGCAGACACAGGGCCCATAATTCACCCCTCCACTTT; v_gene: TRBV27; abundance: -; d_gene: -; j_gene: TRBJ1-6
CDR3aa: CASRGTGGVNYGYTF; CDR3nt: TGTGCCAGCAGGGGGACAGGGGGTGTTAACTATGGCTACACCTTC; v_gene: TRBV28; abundance: once; d_gene: TRBD1; j_gene: TRBJ1-2
CDR3aa: CASSPQVMNTEAFF; CDR3nt: TGTGCCAGCTCACCACAGGTTATGAACACTGAAGCTTTCTTT; v_gene: TRBV18; abundance: -; d_gene: -; j_gene: TRBJ1-1
CDR3aa: CASSLALTTEAFF; CDR3nt: TGTGCCAGCAGCTTAGCCCTGACCACTGAAGCTTTCTTT; v_gene: TRBV11-3; abundance: -; d_gene: -; j_gene: TRBJ1-1
CDR3aa: CASGRGGTRDSPLHF; CDR3nt: TGTGCCTCAGGAAGAGGGGGGACACGAGATTCACCCCTCCACTTT; v_gene: TRBV6-5; abundance: few; d_gene: -; j_gene: TRBJ1-6
CDR3aa: CASKGLQANYGYTF; CDR3nt: TGTGCCAGCAAAGGGCTACAGGCTAACTATGGCTACACCTTC; v_gene: TRBV6-5; abundance: -; d_gene: -; j_gene: TRBJ1-2
CDR3aa: CASSLVTGGPDEQFF; CDR3nt: TGTGCCAGCAGCTTAGTTACGGGAGGGCCGGATGAGCAGTTCTTC; v_gene: TRBV7-2; abundance: once; d_gene: TRBD2; j_gene: TRBJ2-1
CDR3aa: CASSLEQNTEAFF; CDR3nt: TGCGCCAGCAGCTTGGAACAGAACACTGAAGCTTTCTTT; v_gene: TRBV5-1; abundance: -; d_gene: -; j_gene: TRBJ1-1
CDR3aa: CASSKGTSGRLGEETQYF; CDR3nt: TGTGCCAGCAGCAAAGGGACTAGCGGGAGACTCGGGGAAGAGACCCAGTACTTC; v_gene: TRBV5-4; abundance: once; d_gene: TRBD2; j_gene: TRBJ2-5
CDR3aa: CASSGGTSGRKYF; CDR3nt: TGTGCCAGCAGTGGTGGGACTAGCGGGAGGAAGTACTTC; v_gene: TRBV12-3/TRBV12-4; abundance: -; d_gene: TRBD2; j_gene: TRBJ2-7
CDR3aa: CASGGGYSGANVLTF; CDR3nt: TGTGCCAGCGGTGGAGGATACTCTGGGGCCAACGTCCTGACTTTC; v_gene: TRBV7-8; abundance: -; d_gene: -; j_gene: TRBJ2-6
CDR3aa: CASRGGGTHTDTQYF; CDR3nt: TGTGCCAGCAGGGGGGGCGGGACCCACACAGATACGCAGTATTTT; v_gene: TRBV27; abundance: once; d_gene: -; j_gene: TRBJ2-3
CDR3aa: CASSLTAANTGELFF; CDR3nt: TGCGCCAGCAGCTTGACAGCTGCGAACACCGGGGAGCTGTTTTTT; v_gene: TRBV5-1; abundance: few; d_gene: -; j_gene: TRBJ2-2
CDR3aa: CASSQSTGGVEKLFF; CDR3nt: TGCGCCAGCAGCCAATCTACGGGAGGGGTTGAAAAACTGTTTTTT; v_gene: TRBV4-1; abundance: few; d_gene: -; j_gene: TRBJ1-4